These 16 T cell receptor beta chains came from one sample sequenced in a study of Graves' ophthalmopathy and Graves' hyperthyroidism listed by TCRdb under 2018. Sequencing used an Illumina HiSeq 2000. TCR beta CDR3 regions were amplified from RNA transcripts for repertoire sequencing. The first round of RT-PCR was done with HTBI primers and the Qiagen OneStep RT-PCR kit, and was followed by a second round of multiplex PCR, then size selection and purification. Starting from the raw public reads, TCRdb applied fastp trimming at Q25, assembled clones with MiXCR and retained in-frame beta chains. Rows are combined by CDR3 protein, so each entry shows the most common genes and DNA. The sample data list 200,000 to 250,000 distinct CDR3 sequences, and 20% to 25% of these were observed just once. 35% to 55% of the sample is held by the ten biggest clonotypes. The sample taken for sequencing was peripheral blood. These receptors were taken from a woman in her 50s with Graves' ophthalmopathy. Donor details come from another sample of the same person, matched by shared clones.

A word on this clonotype: One junction end does not reproduce the germline sequence, and a read error may be involved. The V gene is TRBV4-2, the J gene TRBJ1-5; 10 positions match TRBD1. Germline CDR1 LGHNA, CDR2 YNFKEQ. CDR3 size: 15 residues. The CDR3 coding sequence is TGTGTCAGCAGCCAAGACAGGGGGCGCATTCAGCCCCAGCATTTT. Translation gives CVSSQDRGRIQPQHF.

There are many counts of this clonotype. The chain has TRBV5-1 and TRBJ2-5, with 8 bases matching TRBD1. Losses at the gene ends were 5 bases for V and 3 bases for J; bases not matched to a gene: 12. Germline CDR1 is SGHRS and CDR2 is YFSETQ. This CDR3 is built from 16 residues. The CDR3 region has the DNA TGCGCCAGCAGTAAATCGGACAGGGCGGTAGAAGAGACCCAGTACTTC. Amino acids: CASSKSDRAVEETQYF.

This clonotype was counted between two and nine times. The chain has TRBV28 and TRBJ2-7; D is uncertain. Trimming removed 6 bases from V and 1 base from J, with 10 bases in between. The CDR3 is 13 residues long. Germline CDR1 reads MDHEN; CDR2 reads SYDVKM. The CDR3 loop is CASSVSLSYEQYF. CDR3 bases: TGTGCCAGCAGCGTGTCCCTGTCCTACGAGCAGTACTTC.

The chain carries TRBV7-8 and TRBJ2-6; D perhaps matches TRBD1 (6 bases). Germline V lookup: CDR1 SGHVS, CDR2 FQNEAQ. V was shortened by 5 bases and J by 2 bases, with 13 bases between the two germline ends. The CDR3 is 16 amino acids. The CDR3 loop reads CASSPTQGTGANVLTF. CDR3 DNA sequence: TGTGCCAGCAGCCCAACACAGGGTACTGGGGCCAACGTCCTGACTTTC.

This clonotype was detected many times. The chain is built from TRBV11-2 and TRBJ2-4; D is perhaps TRBD1 (6 bases). Germline V gives CDR1 SGHAT, CDR2 FQNNGV. The CDR3 is made up of 16 amino acids. Deletions cut 3 bases from V and 7 bases from J, with 19 bases between. CDR3 in DNA: TGTGCCAGCAGCTTTCGGGACACCCAGTTAGGTAACATTCAGTACTTC. This encodes CASSFRDTQLGNIQYF.

The CDR3 loop is CASSRRPLAGGSYEQYF. The CDR3 DNA follows: TGTGCCAGTAGTCGAAGGCCTTTAGCGGGAGGGTCCTACGAGCAGTACTTC. The chain recombines TRBV19 with TRBJ2-7, with 11 bases fitting TRBD2. The CDR3 extends over 17 amino acids. From germline, CDR1 is LNHDA and CDR2 SQIVND (reference sequence). J was trimmed by 1 base and V by 5 bases; bases with no gene match: 10. Supplemented by reference TRBV19 and TRBJ2-7, the full variable domain reads DGGITQSPKYLFRKEGQNVTLSCEQNLNHDAMYWYRQDPGQGLRLIYYSQIVNDFQKGDIAEGYSVSREKKESFPLTVTSAQKNPTAFYLCASSRRPLAGGSYEQYFGPGTRLTVT.

V usage is TRBV2 and J usage is TRBJ2-7, with D uncertain. The V gene's germline CDR1 is SNHLY and CDR2 FYNNEI. With 7 bases removed from V and 3 bases from J, the gap between germline ends came to 16 bases. The CDR3 sequence is 14 residues long. CDR3 protein: CASTRTGLGYEQYF. CDR3 DNA sequence: TGTGCCAGCACCCGGACGGGTTTGGGCTACGAGCAGTACTTC.

This clonotype has at least ten counts. The CDR3 coding sequence is TGCAGCGTTGTAGGTGCTAGCGGGATTCAAGAGACCCAGTACTTC. Amino acid sequence: CSVVGASGIQETQYF. This rearrangement joins TRBV29-1 to TRBJ2-5; TRBD2 matches 9 bases. CDR3 size: 15 residues. Germline V gene data show CDR1 as SQVTM and CDR2 as ANQGSEA. The ends lost 4 bases at V and 2 bases at J; junction bases unmatched: 8.

The CDR3 loop reads CASSLGGEREQYF. For the CDR3, the DNA is TGTGCCAGCAGTTTAGGAGGGGAGAGGGAGCAGTACTTC. The chain carries TRBV28 and TRBJ2-7; possibly TRBD2 for D (6 bases). Germline V gives CDR1 MDHEN, CDR2 SYDVKM. V dropped 2 bases and J dropped 7 bases, with 12 bases sitting between them. This CDR3 has 13 residues. The full variable domain, rest sourced from reference TRBV28 and TRBJ2-7, is DVKVTQSSRYLVKRTGEKVFLECVQDMDHENMFWYRQDPGLGLRLIYFSYDVKMKEKGDIPEGYSVSREKKERFSLILESASTNQTSMYLCASSLGGEREQYFGPGTRLTVT.

The chain carries TRBV6-1 and TRBJ1-5; D is unresolved. Germline V gene data show CDR1 as MNHNS and CDR2 as SASEGT. This CDR3 is built from 13 residues. V shed 6 bases and J shed 6 bases, with 12 bases lying between them. The CDR3 region has the DNA TGTGCCAGCAGCCTGGCGCGGACTCAGCCCCAGCATTTT. Its translation is CASSLARTQPQHF.

This clonotype was seen ten or more times. This rearrangement joins TRBV6-1 to TRBJ2-7; D unclear. V lost 6 bases and J lost 3, with 12 bases in between. The CDR3 loop spans 13 amino acids. Germline V gives CDR1 MNHNS, CDR2 SASEGT. The CDR3 sequence is CASSPNEGYEQYF. In DNA, the CDR3 is TGTGCCAGCAGCCCCAACGAAGGCTACGAGCAGTACTTC.

This clonotype appeared many times. The chain recombines TRBV30 with TRBJ2-5, with D maybe TRBD1 (5 bases). Germline lookup yields CDR1 GTSNPN and CDR2 SVGIG (reference sequence). The V gene lost 5 bases and the J gene lost 6 bases, with 19 bases spanning the gap. The CDR3 length is 14 residues. DNA of the CDR3: TGTGCCTGGGCCAGGGATGGGGCCGGAAAGACCCAGTACTTC. Its protein product is CAWARDGAGKTQYF.

The table lists this clonotype with many counts. The chain couples TRBV30 to TRBJ1-1; D uncertain. The CDR3 has 12 residues. CDR1 is GTSNPN and CDR2 is SVGIG in the germline V gene (reference sequence). V was cut by 3 bases and J by 3 bases, with 8 bases left in between. The CDR3: CAWRTGYTEAFF. Here the CDR3 DNA reads TGTGCCTGGAGGACGGGGTACACTGAAGCTTTCTTT.

This clonotype appeared many times. The V gene is TRBV29-1, the J gene TRBJ2-7, with TRBD1 identical over 7 bases. CDR1 and CDR2 (germline): SQVTM, ANQGSEA. This CDR3 is built from 13 residues. Germline trimming cut 6 bases from V and 2 bases from J; bases unmatched to any gene: 7. CDR3 sequence: CSVAGTVTYEQYF. In DNA form, the CDR3 reads TGCAGCGTAGCCGGGACAGTGACCTACGAGCAGTACTTC.

This clonotype has a count of ten or more. The CDR3 reads CSARVFKETQYF. The CDR3 nucleotides are TGCAGTGCTAGAGTCTTTAAAGAGACCCAGTACTTC. V gene TRBV20-1 combines with J gene TRBJ2-5, with D unresolved. The germline CDR1 and CDR2 sequences are DFQATT and SNEGSKA (reference sequence). V gave up 1 base and J gave up 3 bases, with 6 bases separating them. The CDR3 sequence is 12 residues long.

This clonotype was seen ten or more times. The rearrangement joins TRBV6-5 to TRBJ1-1; no reliable D call. Germline V lookup: CDR1 MNHEY, CDR2 SVGAGI. V was shortened by 4 bases and J by 1 base, with 4 bases between the two germline ends. The CDR3 has 12 amino acids. The CDR3 region is CASSSPNTEAFF. The CDR3 nucleotides are TGTGCCAGCAGTTCCCCGAACACTGAAGCTTTCTTT.